This T cell receptor beta chain originates from a study of OX40 agonist ivuxolimab in advanced cancers. Overall study: The patients got ivuxolimab, which is an agonistic anti-OX40 (CD134) antibody. Recorded diagnoses for dose-escalation patients were hepatocellular carcinoma, melanoma, renal cell or head and neck cancer. Overall study findings and caveats: Also showing low normalized T-cell clonal expansion were some of the nonresponders.

Here immunoSEQ multiplex PCR was the method, and the copy in TCRdb shows in-frame clones only, minus some. Found here are some 64,000 clones, more than 90% of them singletons; the top ten hold 0.62%. Concerning this clone itself: Its antigen is not identified.

The TCR comes from an adult with an advanced solid tumor such as melanoma, head and neck, liver or kidney cancer. The starting material was CD4+ or CD8+ T cells sorted from blood, obtained in a trial of the OX40 agonist ivuxolimab.

The CDR3 DNA reads TGTGCCAGCAGCGTAATGGCAGGTCAGCCCCAGCATTTT. It is translated as CASSVMAGQPQHF. This chain joins TRBV9 and TRBJ1-5, with no clear D. The germline V gene has CDR1 SGDLS and CDR2 YYNGEE. Trimming stripped 1 base from V and 6 bases from J, with 8 bases between. The CDR3 loop spans 13 amino acids.